These 18 T cell receptor beta chains share one sample of origin, sequenced in a study of CD8+CD57+ T cells in acquired aplastic anemia. Genomic DNA, serving as template, underwent TCR beta VDJ and CDR3 profiling. TCRdb reprocessed the reads with MiXCR, giving one entry per CDR3 protein. The sample holds hundreds of thousands of distinct CDR3 sequences; around 60% are singletons and the top ten take roughly 8%. The sample taken for sequencing was sorted CD4+, CD8+, or CD8+CD57+ T cells (not recorded which) from PBMCs. These receptors were obtained from a human donor with severe aplastic anemia or a healthy control (not recorded which).

This clonotype is a singleton in its sample. V and J are TRBV6-6 and TRBJ2-7, with D possibly called TRBD1 or TRBD2 (6 bases each). This CDR3 contains 14 residues. Germline CDR1 is MNHNY and CDR2 is SVGAGI (reference sequence). The V gene lost 0 bases and the J gene lost 6 bases, with 12 bases spanning the gap. Here the CDR3 reads CASSYSRGDGEQYF. CDR3 nucleotide sequence: TGTGCCAGCAGTTACTCGAGGGGGGACGGCGAGCAGTACTTC.

The chain couples TRBV19 to TRBJ2-2; 7 bases align to TRBD1. This CDR3 is 14 amino acids long. CDR1 is LNHDA, CDR2 SQIVND, per germline (reference sequence). V shed 3 bases and J 5 bases; nucleotides not matched to a gene: 3. The CDR3 protein is CASSIPQGTGELFF. CDR3 coding DNA: TGTGCCAGTAGTATCCCACAGGGGACCGGGGAGCTGTTTTTT.

The rearrangement links TRBV2 to TRBJ2-5, with TRBD2 matching 9 bases. The CDR3 runs to 13 residues. Losses at the gene ends were 6 bases for V and 5 bases for J; bases not matched to a gene: 4. The germline V gene has CDR1 SNHLY and CDR2 FYNNEI. Here the CDR3 reads CASRGGGGETQYF. Written as DNA, the CDR3 is TGTGCCAGCAGAGGCGGGGGGGGGGAGACCCAGTACTTC.

The chain recombines TRBV7-2 with TRBJ2-7; 11 bases are shared with TRBD2. The CDR3 is 15 amino acids. Trimming removed 5 bases from V and 4 bases from J; junction bases left unmatched: 7. Germline CDR1 is SGHTA and CDR2 is FQGNSA. CDR3 protein: CASSLTSGSRYEQYF. The CDR3 DNA sequence: TGTGCCAGCAGCCTTACTAGCGGGAGTAGGTACGAGCAGTACTTC.

This clonotype has at least ten counts. The chain is built from TRBV9 and TRBJ1-5; D remains unclear. The germline gives CDR1 SGDLS, CDR2 YYNGEE. The CDR3 is 15 residues long. Trimming stripped 0 bases from V and 3 bases from J, with 10 bases between. This CDR3 reads CASSVDPKVNQPQHF. CDR3 nucleotides: TGTGCCAGCAGCGTAGACCCCAAAGTCAATCAGCCCCAGCATTTT.

The rearrangement uses TRBV7-8 and TRBJ2-3; perhaps D is TRBD1 or TRBD2 (5 bases each). CDR1 SGHVS and CDR2 FQNEAQ come from the germline V gene. The CDR3 runs to 13 residues. V lost 5 bases, J lost 7 bases, and 13 bases lay in between. This chain's CDR3 is CASSPRGENTQYF. CDR3 DNA: TGTGCCAGCAGCCCACGAGGGGAGAATACGCAGTATTTT.

The chain recombines TRBV29-1 with TRBJ2-5; D gene unclear. The CDR3 extends over 12 amino acids. From germline, CDR1 is SQVTM and CDR2 ANQGSEA. Trimming took off 4 bases at V and 5 bases at J, with 11 bases between the two ends. This chain's CDR3 is CSVALGAETQYF. The CDR3 DNA reads as TGCAGCGTTGCGTTGGGTGCGGAGACCCAGTACTTC.

This clonotype was detected only once. V usage is TRBV5-1 and J usage is TRBJ1-5; 9 nucleotides agree with TRBD1. This CDR3 has 15 residues. CDR1 is SGHRS, CDR2 YFSETQ, per germline. Trimming at V came to 5 bases and at J to 3 bases, leaving 6 bases not matched to a gene. The CDR3 loop is CASSKGTGLNQPQHF. CDR3 DNA: TGCGCCAGCAGTAAGGGGACAGGGCTCAATCAGCCCCAGCATTTT.

This clonotype was detected ten times or more. This chain links TRBV19 with TRBJ1-1; 10 positions match TRBD1. From germline, CDR1 is LNHDA and CDR2 SQIVND (reference sequence). J lost 10 bases, V lost 5 bases, and 7 bases had no gene match. This CDR3 contains 13 residues. CDR3 bases: TGTGCCAGTAGTCCCGGGACAGGGGTCTCAGCTTTCTTT. It specifies CASSPGTGVSAFF.

In its sample, this clonotype was seen many times. V usage is TRBV7-9 and J usage is TRBJ1-3, with 9 positions matching TRBD1. Germline-derived CDR1 and CDR2 are SEHNR and FQNEAQ (reference sequence). With 4 bases clipped from V and 7 bases from J, the junction kept 14 bases outside the gene matches. This CDR3 comprises 17 residues. The CDR3 is CASSSTPGTGPINTIYF. The DNA of the CDR3 is TGTGCCAGCAGCTCCACACCCGGGACAGGGCCGATCAACACCATATATTTT.

The chain is built from TRBV25-1 and TRBJ2-7; D is unresolved. There are 15 residues in the CDR3. Per germline, CDR1 MGHDK and CDR2 SYGVNS. V was cut by 1 base and J by 2 bases, with 12 bases left in between. CDR3 sequence (DNA): TGTGCCAGCAGTGAATCCGGCGGAGTGGCCTACGAGCAGTACTTC. It is translated as CASSESGGVAYEQYF.

As regards this clonotype: One junction end disagrees with the germline gene, perhaps due to a read error. The V gene is TRBV24-1, the J gene TRBJ1-5; 9 bases fit TRBD1. The germline V gene encodes CDR1 KGHDR and CDR2 SFDVKD. The CDR3 has 17 amino acids. The CDR3 protein is CASSQDSWTGGNQPQHF. In nucleotides, the CDR3 is TGCGCCAGCAGCCAAGACTCCTGGACAGGGGGCAATCAGCCCCAGCATTTT.

In this sample, this clonotype turned up many times. The V call is TRBV7-2, the J call TRBJ2-3; D remains unclear. Germline V gene lookup returns CDR1 SGHTA and CDR2 FQGNSA. CDR3 length equals 13 residues. The V end was cut by 0 bases, the J end by 6 bases, with 7 bases between. The CDR3 nucleotides read TGTGCCAGCAGCTTAGCTACAAGGGATACGCAGTATTTT. Protein: CASSLATRDTQYF.

The V call is TRBV7-9, the J call TRBJ2-7; D remains ambiguous. The germline V gene has CDR1 SEHNR and CDR2 FQNEAQ (reference sequence). This CDR3 region has 14 residues. The ends were cut back, 4 bases at V and 1 base at J, with 11 bases in the middle. The CDR3 spells CASSSDVVSYEQYF. CDR3 bases: TGTGCCAGCAGCTCGGACGTAGTATCCTACGAGCAGTACTTC.

This rearrangement joins TRBV28 to TRBJ1-1, with D maybe TRBD1 (6 bases). V lost 6 bases to trimming and J lost 0 bases, with 14 bases between them. Germline V gene lookup returns CDR1 MDHEN and CDR2 SYDVKM. This CDR3 is 15 amino acids long. The CDR3 sequence is CASRSYRVMNTEAFF. The CDR3 DNA sequence: TGTGCCAGCAGGTCCTACAGGGTCATGAACACTGAAGCTTTCTTT. Full variable domain (rest looked up from reference TRBV28 and TRBJ1-1): DVKVTQSSRYLVKRTGEKVFLECVQDMDHENMFWYRQDPGLGLRLIYFSYDVKMKEKGDIPEGYSVSREKKERFSLILESASTNQTSMYLCASRSYRVMNTEAFFGQGTRLTVV.

The chain combines TRBV7-2 with TRBJ1-6, with TRBD1 matching over 8 bases. Looked up from germline, CDR1 is SGHTA and CDR2 is FQGNSA. V dropped 1 base and J dropped 8; count of bases not matched to a gene: 4. The CDR3 covers 15 residues. The CDR3 protein is CASSLETGVHSPLHF. The CDR3 region has the DNA TGTGCCAGCAGCTTAGAGACAGGGGTGCATTCACCCCTCCACTTT.

This clonotype was recorded at least ten times. This chain joins TRBV19 and TRBJ1-2; 7 bases align to TRBD1. Germline CDR1 reads LNHDA; CDR2 reads SQIVND (reference sequence). The CDR3 has 13 residues. J lost 8 bases, V lost 3 bases, and 6 bases had no gene match. This CDR3 is CASSMGGGVGYTF. The DNA for the CDR3 is TGTGCCAGTAGTATGGGAGGGGGCGTCGGCTACACCTTC.

Many counts were recorded for this clonotype. This chain joins TRBV7-8 and TRBJ1-6, with 9 bases lining up with TRBD1. V dropped 3 bases and J dropped 3; count of bases not matched to a gene: 9. Germline lookup yields CDR1 SGHVS and CDR2 FQNEAQ. The CDR3 is 18 amino acids. CDR3 DNA: TGTGCCAGCAGCTTCGGCGTGGCGGGACAGGGCTATAATTCACCCCTCCACTTT. Translating gives CASSFGVAGQGYNSPLHF.